This entry lists 28 T cell receptor beta chains sequenced from one sample in a study of control samples from healthy donors and cancer patients. The protocol was immunoSEQ multiplex PCR, while the TCRdb copy is restricted to in-frame clones and leaves out a portion. This sample carries under 150,000 clones, 93% of them seen once, and the ten largest clones take about 2.5%. Sequenced: blood. All receptors come from a man aged 30 to 45 in good health.

CDR3 sequence (DNA): TGTGCCAGCAGTTTACACAGGGAGGGGAACACTGAAGCTTTCTTT. It encodes CASSLHREGNTEAFF. The chain uses TRBV28 and TRBJ1-1, with TRBD1 as a possible D gene (6 bases). Between the trimmed V and J ends, which lost 2 bases and 1 base, there was a span of 11 bases. CDR1 is MDHEN, CDR2 SYDVKM, per germline. The CDR3 spans 15 residues.

V usage is TRBV3-1 (or the pseudogene TRBV3-2) and J usage is TRBJ2-3; possible D gene TRBD2, 6 bases. This CDR3 has 13 residues. Germline V gene data show CDR1 as LGHDT and CDR2 as YNNKEL (reference sequence). V was pared by 6 bases and J by 6 bases, with 13 bases between. The CDR3 loop is CASRWGVRDTQYF. CDR3 bases: TGTGCCAGCAGGTGGGGGGTACGGGATACGCAGTATTTT.

This chain uses TRBV6-5 with TRBJ1-2; tentative D call: TRBD1 (5 bases). Trimming stripped 7 bases from V and 8 bases from J, with 17 bases between. The CDR3 runs to 13 residues. Germline V gene data show CDR1 as MNHEY and CDR2 as SVGAGI. CDR3 nucleotides: TGTGCCAGCAATTTAATCGGGGGTATGGGCTACACCTTC. Translation gives CASNLIGGMGYTF.

CDR3 in amino acids: CASSSIDRGEAFF. CDR3 bases: TGTGCCAGCAGTTCAATCGACAGAGGGGAAGCTTTCTTT. V and J are TRBV27 and TRBJ1-1, with D maybe TRBD1 (5 bases). The germline V gene encodes CDR1 MNHEY and CDR2 SMNVEV (reference sequence). V shed 4 bases and J shed 8 bases, with 14 bases lying between them. There are 13 residues in the CDR3.

The chain uses TRBV7-2 and TRBJ1-5; no clear D gene. V gave up 1 base and J gave up 7 bases, with 11 bases separating them. This CDR3 is built from 14 residues. Germline loops: CDR1 SGHTA, CDR2 FQGNSA. The CDR3 is CASSLGAGEQPQHF. As DNA, the CDR3 is TGTGCCAGCAGCTTAGGGGCGGGAGAACAGCCCCAGCATTTT.

This rearrangement joins TRBV5-1 to TRBJ2-1; 8 bases agree with TRBD1. This CDR3 is 16 amino acids long. V was pared by 4 bases and J by 8 bases, with 14 bases of the junction left unmatched. The germline CDR1 and CDR2 sequences are SGHRS and YFSETQ. CDR3 in amino acids: CASSHTVRTGRDEQFF. The CDR3 nucleotides read TGCGCCAGCAGCCACACCGTCCGGACAGGGCGCGATGAGCAGTTCTTC.

The rearrangement links TRBV5-8 to TRBJ2-3, with TRBD2 identical over 13 bases. Germline V gene lookup returns CDR1 SGHTS and CDR2 YDEGEE. J lost 4 bases, V lost 5 bases, and 10 bases had no gene match. This CDR3 spans 17 amino acids. The CDR3 reads CASSSGLAGAGADTQYF. Here the CDR3 DNA reads TGTGCCAGCAGTTCTGGACTAGCGGGGGCGGGAGCAGATACGCAGTATTTT.

This clone was found once. J is TRBJ2-3 and V is TRBV2; 12 bases fit TRBD2. Germline V gene sequence: CDR1 SNHLY, CDR2 FYNNEI. This CDR3 is built from 16 residues. Losses at the gene ends were 8 bases for V and 2 bases for J; bases not matched to a gene: 8. This CDR3 is CASLRTSGELTDTQYF. The CDR3, as DNA: TGTGCCAGCCTGAGGACTAGCGGGGAGCTCACAGATACGCAGTATTTT.

This chain joins TRBV6-5 and TRBJ1-5; 8 bases agree with TRBD1. CDR1 and CDR2 from the germline V gene are MNHEY and SVGAGI. V lost 6 bases, J lost 2 bases, and 6 bases stayed unmatched. The CDR3 totals 15 residues. CDR3 sequence reads: CASSTGQERNQPQHF. In nucleotides, the CDR3 is TGTGCCAGCAGCACGGGACAGGAACGCAATCAGCCCCAGCATTTT.

The chain recombines TRBV6-6 with TRBJ1-4; no reliable D call. Deletions cut 7 bases from V and 0 bases from J, with 9 bases between. CDR1 is MNHNY, CDR2 SVGAGI, per germline (reference sequence). The length of the CDR3 is 14 residues. CDR3 sequence: CASTYISTNEKLFF. CDR3 DNA: TGTGCCAGCACCTATATATCAACTAATGAAAAACTGTTTTTT.

The chain carries TRBV30 and TRBJ1-2, with 8 bases identical to TRBD1. This CDR3 spans 14 amino acids. The germline gives CDR1 GTSNPN, CDR2 SVGIG (reference sequence). V was clipped by 0 bases and J by 8 bases; unmatched bases: 8. This CDR3 is CAWSVRRGLSGYTF. The CDR3 region has the DNA TGTGCCTGGAGTGTACGCAGGGGGCTGAGCGGCTACACCTTC.

The chain links TRBV19 to TRBJ2-4; 10 bases align to TRBD1. CDR1 is LNHDA, CDR2 SQIVND, per germline (reference sequence). V shed 3 bases, J shed 1 base, and the junction held 6 bases outside the gene matches. CDR3 length: 17 residues. The CDR3 sequence is CASSMGRGQGAKNIQYF. Written as DNA, the CDR3 is TGTGCCAGTAGTATGGGGCGGGGACAGGGGGCCAAAAACATTCAGTACTTC.

This chain joins TRBV6-5 and TRBJ1-6; TRBD1 might be the D (5 bases). CDR3 size: 14 residues. Germline lookup yields CDR1 MNHEY and CDR2 SVGAGI. The V and J ends lost 6 bases and 7 bases respectively, with 13 bases between them. This CDR3 reads CASRVGEPNSPLHF. CDR3 in DNA: TGTGCCAGCAGGGTAGGGGAACCGAATTCACCCCTCCACTTT.

The CDR3 DNA follows: TGTGCCAGCAGCCGCGCGGGAACTTACAACTCTGGGGCCAACGTCCTGACTTTC. This gives the protein CASSRAGTYNSGANVLTF. V is TRBV21-1 and J is TRBJ2-6; TRBD2 is the table's D call and was not checked against the DNA. TRBV21-1 is a listed pseudogene. The CDR3 spans 18 residues.

This chain joins TRBV28 and TRBJ1-2; tentatively, D is TRBD1 (6 bases). Germline-derived CDR1 and CDR2 are MDHEN and SYDVKM. The CDR3 consists of 16 residues. V was trimmed by 4 bases and J by 4 bases, leaving 19 bases between them. The CDR3 DNA follows: TGTGCCAGCAGTTCGCCGGGGGCAGGGTCCCTCTATGGCTACACCTTC. Protein product: CASSSPGAGSLYGYTF.

This sequence joins TRBV19 and TRBJ1-3; D gene uncertain. The ends were cut back, 6 bases at V and 0 bases at J, with 12 bases in the middle. The CDR3 has 15 amino acids. Germline V CDR1 and CDR2: LNHDA, SQIVND (reference sequence). The CDR3 DNA is TGTGCCAGTAGCGCCCAGAAGACCTCTGGAAACACCATATATTTT. This codes for CASSAQKTSGNTIYF.

V usage is TRBV7-9 and J usage is TRBJ2-1, with unresolved D. The CDR3 is 12 residues long. Trimming stripped 3 bases from V and 9 bases from J, with 9 bases between. The V gene's germline CDR1 is SEHNR and CDR2 FQNEAQ (reference sequence). The CDR3 is CASSFSVSEQFF. CDR3 DNA sequence: TGTGCCAGCAGCTTTTCAGTTTCTGAGCAGTTCTTC.

V and J are TRBV6-5 and TRBJ1-2; TRBD1 aligns across 8 bases. This CDR3 has 16 residues. The J segment lost 8 bases and the V segment lost 3 bases, leaving 14 bases of the junction unmatched. Germline V CDR1 and CDR2: MNHEY, SVGAGI. This chain's CDR3 is CASSYMVGQGPRGYTF. CDR3 coding DNA: TGTGCCAGCAGTTATATGGTTGGACAGGGCCCGCGGGGCTACACCTTC.

This chain joins TRBV5-5 and TRBJ2-6, with TRBD1 as a possible D gene (5 bases). CDR3 size: 17 residues. Germline V lookup: CDR1 SGHKS, CDR2 YYEKEE (reference sequence). V lost 2 bases and J 0 bases, leaving 12 bases between the germline ends. The CDR3 is CASSFIQEFSGANVLTF. CDR3 nucleotides: TGTGCCAGCAGCTTTATACAGGAGTTCTCTGGGGCCAACGTCCTGACTTTC. The full variable domain, with the rest looked up from reference TRBV5-5 and TRBJ2-6, is DAGVTQSPTHLIKTRGQQVTLRCSPISGHKSVSWYQQVLGQGPQFIFQYYEKEERGRGNFPDRFSARQFPNYSSELNVNALLLGDSALYLCASSFIQEFSGANVLTFGAGSRLTVL.

The chain recombines TRBV24-1 with TRBJ1-1; TRBD1 matches at 11 bases. Losses at the gene ends were 2 bases for V and 4 bases for J; bases not matched to a gene: 5. Germline V CDR1 and CDR2: KGHDR, SFDVKD. This CDR3 has 16 amino acids. CDR3 DNA: TGTGCCACCAGTGATTCCCGGACAGGGGGCGGCACTGAAGCTTTCTTT. Residues: CATSDSRTGGGTEAFF.

The rearrangement links TRBV29-1 to TRBJ1-1, with unresolved D. CDR3 length: 11 residues. Trimming stripped 6 bases from V and 5 bases from J, with 10 bases between. Germline V lookup: CDR1 SQVTM, CDR2 ANQGSEA. CDR3 sequence (DNA): TGCAGCGTCGGATTAGGGACTGAAGCTTTCTTT. This codes for CSVGLGTEAFF.

The chain recombines TRBV28 with TRBJ1-1, with D possibly TRBD1 on 6 matching bases. Trimming left V 6 bases short and J 1 base short, with 12 bases between. The CDR3 contains 14 residues. From germline, CDR1 is MDHEN and CDR2 SYDVKM. CDR3 region: CASSSPRGNTEAFF. The CDR3, as DNA: TGTGCCAGCAGCTCCCCCAGGGGGAACACTGAAGCTTTCTTT.

The rearrangement uses TRBV2 and TRBJ1-3, with no clear D. Germline CDR1 is SNHLY and CDR2 is FYNNEI. CDR3 length: 15 amino acids. V lost 3 bases, J lost 2 bases, and 11 bases lay in between. The CDR3 coding sequence is TGTGCCAGCAGTGACACCCACGATCCTGGAAACACCATATATTTT. As protein: CASSDTHDPGNTIYF.

With regard to this clone: Relative to the germline gene, one junction end is altered; a read error may explain this. The genes are TRBV6-5 and TRBJ1-5; 7 bases align to TRBD1. CDR1 is MNHEY, CDR2 SVGAGI, per germline. This CDR3 contains 13 residues. This CDR3 is CASRLGGNQPQHF. In DNA, the CDR3 is TGTGCCAGCAGATTAGGGGGCAACCAGCCCCAGCATTTT.

The CDR3 is CATSETGTYNEQFF. The CDR3 DNA reads TGTGCCACCAGTGAGACAGGGACCTACAATGAGCAGTTCTTC. This rearrangement joins TRBV24-1 to TRBJ2-1, with 7 bases fitting TRBD1. The length of the CDR3 is 14 residues. Trimming took 4 bases from V and 2 from J; bases not matched to a gene: 1. The germline gives CDR1 KGHDR, CDR2 SFDVKD.

The chain couples TRBV6-4 to TRBJ2-1, with 9 bases matching TRBD1. Germline V gene data show CDR1 as MRHNA and CDR2 as SNTAGT. The CDR3 runs to 15 residues. V was pared by 2 bases and J by 5 bases, with 4 bases of the junction left unmatched. The CDR3 loop is CASSDEGTGHNEQFF. The CDR3 DNA is TGTGCCAGCAGTGACGAAGGGACAGGGCACAATGAGCAGTTCTTC.

The chain's CDR3 is CASSPGQGVQPQHF. The CDR3 nucleotides read TGTGCCAGCAGCCCAGGACAGGGAGTCCAGCCCCAGCATTTT. The genes are TRBV6-5 and TRBJ1-5, with 8 bases identical to TRBD1. Germline V CDR1 and CDR2: MNHEY, SVGAGI. The CDR3 extends over 14 amino acids. V lost 6 bases and J lost 7; bases outside the gene matches: 8.

The chain combines TRBV2 with TRBJ1-4; weak D call: TRBD1 (6 bases). From germline, CDR1 is SNHLY and CDR2 FYNNEI. This CDR3 has 13 amino acids. V was trimmed by 6 bases and J by 7 bases, leaving 12 bases between them. The CDR3 nucleotides are TGTGCCAGCAGCAGGGGAGAGAGTGAAAAACTGTTTTTT. It codes for CASSRGESEKLFF.